These 3 T cell receptor beta chains were all obtained from the same sample, sequenced in a study of OX40 agonist ivuxolimab in advanced cancers. Measured with immunoSEQ multiplex PCR; TCRdb has only the in-frame clones, and not every one. The profile shows 60,000 or so clones, around 84% of them singletons. Specimen: CD4+ or CD8+ T cells sorted from blood, collected in a trial of the OX40 agonist ivuxolimab. These receptor sequences come from an adult with an advanced solid tumor such as melanoma, head and neck, liver or kidney cancer.

V and J are TRBV10-3 and TRBJ1-1; tentatively, D is TRBD1 (5 bases). Trimming stripped 4 bases from V and 5 bases from J, with 17 bases between. CDR3 size: 15 residues. The germline CDR1 and CDR2 sequences are ENHRY and SYGVKD. The CDR3 loop is CAISAQAGMSTEAFF. DNA for the CDR3: TGTGCCATCAGTGCACAAGCAGGGATGAGTACTGAAGCTTTCTTT.

The chain employs TRBV7-8 and TRBJ1-2, with D perhaps matching TRBD1 (5 bases). The V gene's germline CDR1 is SGHVS and CDR2 FQNEAQ. This CDR3 is 15 amino acids long. V was pared by 5 bases and J by 4 bases, with 17 bases between. The DNA for the CDR3 is TGTGCCAGCAGCCCCCACGAGGGGCCAGCCTATGGCTACACCTTC. Residues: CASSPHEGPAYGYTF.

V usage is TRBV19 and J usage is TRBJ2-1; the match to TRBD2 covers 10 bases. The CDR3 runs 17 residues. V lost 3 bases and J lost 2; bases outside the gene matches: 7. CDR1 is LNHDA, CDR2 SQIVND, per germline (reference sequence). The CDR3 nucleotides read TGTGCCAGTAGTATCCCCCCTAGCGGGAGACCCTACAATGAGCAGTTCTTC. Protein product: CASSIPPSGRPYNEQFF.